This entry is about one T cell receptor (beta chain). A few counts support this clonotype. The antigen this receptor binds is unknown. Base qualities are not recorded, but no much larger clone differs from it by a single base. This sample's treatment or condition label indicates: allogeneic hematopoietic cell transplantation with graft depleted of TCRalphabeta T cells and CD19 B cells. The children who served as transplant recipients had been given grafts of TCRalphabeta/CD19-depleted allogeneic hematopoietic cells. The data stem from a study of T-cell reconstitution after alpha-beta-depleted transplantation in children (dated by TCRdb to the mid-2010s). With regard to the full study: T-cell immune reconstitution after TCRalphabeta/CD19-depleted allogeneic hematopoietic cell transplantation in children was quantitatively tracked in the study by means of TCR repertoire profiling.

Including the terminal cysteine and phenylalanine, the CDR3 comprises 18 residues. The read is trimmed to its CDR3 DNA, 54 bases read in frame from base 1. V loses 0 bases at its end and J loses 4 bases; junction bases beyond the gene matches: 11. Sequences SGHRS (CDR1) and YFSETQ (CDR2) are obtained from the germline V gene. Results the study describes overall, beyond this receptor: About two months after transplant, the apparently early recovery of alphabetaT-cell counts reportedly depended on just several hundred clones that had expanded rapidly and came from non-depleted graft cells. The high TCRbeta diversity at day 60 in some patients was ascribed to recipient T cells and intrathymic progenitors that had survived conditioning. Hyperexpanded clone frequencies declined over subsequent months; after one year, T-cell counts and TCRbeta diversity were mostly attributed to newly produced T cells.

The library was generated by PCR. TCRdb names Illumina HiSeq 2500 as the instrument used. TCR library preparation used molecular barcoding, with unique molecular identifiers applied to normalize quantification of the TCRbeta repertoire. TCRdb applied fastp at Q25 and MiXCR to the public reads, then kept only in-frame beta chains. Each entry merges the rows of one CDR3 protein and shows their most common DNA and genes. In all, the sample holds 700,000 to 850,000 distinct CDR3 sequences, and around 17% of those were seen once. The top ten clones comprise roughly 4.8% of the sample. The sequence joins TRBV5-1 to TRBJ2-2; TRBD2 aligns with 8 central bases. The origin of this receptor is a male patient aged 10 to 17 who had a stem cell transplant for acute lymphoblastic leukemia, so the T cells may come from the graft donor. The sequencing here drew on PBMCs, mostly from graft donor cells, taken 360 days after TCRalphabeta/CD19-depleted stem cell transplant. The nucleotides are TGCGCCAGCAGCTTGGCACCCGCCGGGACTAGACCCACCGGGGAGCTGTTTTTT. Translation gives CASSLAPAGTRPTGELFF.